This T cell receptor (beta chain) was retrieved from a study of cytomegalovirus exposure and HLA in healthy donors. Study results and limitations: Later analysis indicated greater clonal expansion among HLA-associated TCR beta chains than among equally common other chains. An analysis that was carried out later associated approximately 17,000 TCR beta sequences with HLA alleles at 0.05 false discovery rate. Reports indicate that TCR beta sequences accurately predicted the HLA-A and HLA-B alleles of most subjects.

For this clone: The target antigen is unknown.

Primers for the PCR totalled 60 Vbeta and 13 Jbeta. Per the original data handling: The count from a later analysis was roughly 80 million unique TCR beta chains, some 12 million of them shared. Method: immunoSEQ multiplex PCR; TCRdb's copy keeps in-frame clones and lacks some. The DNA gave D and trimming, while V, J and clone size come from that table. The data show roughly 43,000 clones, roughly 60% seen once. CDR1 and CDR2 from the germline V gene are SQVTM and ANQGSEA. This CDR3 region has 15 residues. Losses at the gene ends were 4 bases for V and 2 bases for J; bases not matched to a gene: 7. This clonotype originated in a human donor in good health. The chain employs TRBV29-1 and TRBJ1-4, with 7 bases aligning to TRBD1. The sequencing input was PBMCs. In DNA form, the CDR3 reads TGCAGCGTTGCACCGCAGGGGGGCACTAATGAAAAACTGTTTTTT. It specifies CSVAPQGGTNEKLFF.